The source of this T cell receptor (beta chain) is a study of cytomegalovirus exposure and HLA in healthy donors. The study, taken as a whole, reports: Researchers reported in a later analysis that common viral pathogens appeared linked to several top clusters. High sensitivity and specificity were reportedly achieved when the classifier diagnosed cytomegalovirus status.

As concerns this clone: Its antigen is not known.

A multiplex PCR was run with 60 Vbeta primers and 13 Jbeta primers. The data were produced by immunoSEQ multiplex PCR, yet TCRdb's version contains in-frame clones alone and is incomplete. In total, the table holds 85,000 or so clones. Germline CDR1 is SGHNT and CDR2 is YYREEE (reference sequence). Trimming left V 1 base short and J 8 bases short, with 7 bases between. This CDR3 spans 12 amino acids. The donors comprised healthy bone marrow donors. The V and J genes are TRBV5-4 and TRBJ2-1; D gene ambiguous. Sequences were obtained from PBMCs. This clonotype originated in a woman in her thirties in good health and CMV-seronegative. CDR3 bases: TGTGCCAGCAGCTTGATCAGTGATGAGCAGTTCTTC. Protein product: CASSLISDEQFF. Looking up the rest from reference TRBV5-4 and TRBJ2-1 gives the full variable domain: ETGVTQSPTHLIKTRGQQVTLRCSSQSGHNTVSWYQQALGQGPQFIFQYYREEENGRGNFPPRFSGLQFPNYSSELNVNALELDDSALYLCASSLISDEQFFGPGTRLTVL.